The 18 T cell receptor beta chains presented below share a single source sample, sequenced in a study of lymphopenia after photon versus proton radiotherapy (dated by TCRdb to about 2019). Library prep was done by the immunoSEQ multiplex PCR assay. Drawn from immuneACCESS, this table holds only the in-frame rearrangements with V and J called that TCRdb kept. Clones are partly lost; checked studies trace under half to an unresolved V gene and leave the rest unexplained. Recorded for this sample are tens of thousands of clones; around 83% of them occurred a single time. The ten largest clones capture 10% of the sample. Sequencing used peripheral blood, obtained from a patient treated with proton-based radiotherapy. The receptors were gathered from an older woman with pancreatic cancer. Some clones in this sample may be carry-over from other donors' samples.

The genes are TRBV19 and TRBJ1-5, with a weak D call TRBD1 (5 bases). The CDR3 covers 16 residues. Per germline, CDR1 LNHDA and CDR2 SQIVND (reference sequence). V was shortened by 2 bases and J by 5 bases, with 16 bases between the two germline ends. The CDR3, as DNA: TGTGCCAGTAGTATATCCGGGTTTGGGGCCCATCAGCCCCAGCATTTT. This encodes CASSISGFGAHQPQHF.

This chain connects TRBV4-2 to TRBJ1-6, with D hard to call. V dropped 0 bases and J dropped 1 base, with 10 bases sitting between them. CDR3 length equals 17 residues. Germline V gene lookup returns CDR1 LGHNA and CDR2 YNFKEQ. CDR3 loop: CASSQDPPQSYNSPLHF. In nucleotides, the CDR3 is TGTGCCAGCAGCCAAGATCCGCCTCAATCCTATAATTCACCCCTCCACTTT.

This rearrangement joins TRBV4-1 to TRBJ2-3; D possibly corresponds to TRBD2 (7 bases). The CDR3 is 15 amino acids. Trimming took 4 bases from V and 4 from J, leaving 15 bases between them. Germline CDR1 and CDR2: MGHRA and YSYEKL. CDR3 nucleotide sequence: TGCGCCAGCAGCCCCGGGGGGCGTGATTCAGATACGCAGTATTTT. It encodes CASSPGGRDSDTQYF.

This sequence joins TRBV5-5 and TRBJ1-2; 7 bases fit TRBD1. Germline CDR1 reads SGHKS; CDR2 reads YYEKEE (reference sequence). The CDR3 is 12 amino acids. Trimming took 4 bases from V and 8 from J; bases not matched to a gene: 5. The DNA of the CDR3 is TGTGCCAGCAGCATGGACAGGTTCGGCTACACCTTC. The encoded protein is CASSMDRFGYTF.

CDR3 nucleotides: TGTGCCAGCAGCTTGGAAGGGGTTCCGGATGGCTACACCTTC. As protein: CASSLEGVPDGYTF. This rearrangement joins TRBV5-4 to TRBJ1-2; D might be TRBD1 (5 bases). CDR1 and CDR2 (germline): SGHNT, YYREEE (reference sequence). The CDR3 extends over 14 amino acids. The V gene lost 0 bases and the J gene lost 6 bases, with 12 bases spanning the gap.

The chain joins TRBV28 to TRBJ1-5; D is perhaps TRBD1 (5 bases). V lost 3 bases and J lost 6, with 12 bases in between. Per the germline V gene, CDR1 is MDHEN and CDR2 is SYDVKM. This CDR3 comprises 14 residues. The CDR3 reads CASSFPGIGQPQHF. CDR3 nucleotide sequence: TGTGCCAGCAGTTTCCCAGGGATCGGTCAGCCCCAGCATTTT. Combining the CDR3 with reference TRBV28 and TRBJ1-5 gives the whole variable domain DVKVTQSSRYLVKRTGEKVFLECVQDMDHENMFWYRQDPGLGLRLIYFSYDVKMKEKGDIPEGYSVSREKKERFSLILESASTNQTSMYLCASSFPGIGQPQHFGDGTRLSIL.

The V gene is TRBV11-2, the J gene TRBJ2-1, with a weak D call TRBD2 (5 bases). The V end was cut by 4 bases, the J end by 0 bases, with 10 bases between. The CDR3 consists of 15 residues. The V gene's germline CDR1 is SGHAT and CDR2 FQNNGV. The CDR3 region has the DNA TGTGCCAGCAGCTCTCGCGAGGGCTCCTACAATGAGCAGTTCTTC. Protein product: CASSSREGSYNEQFF. Supplemented by reference TRBV11-2 and TRBJ2-1, the full variable domain reads EAGVAQSPRYKIIEKRQSVAFWCNPISGHATLYWYQQILGQGPKLLIQFQNNGVVDDSQLPKDRFSAERLKGVDSTLKIQPAKLEDSAVYLCASSSREGSYNEQFFGPGTRLTVL.

The V call is TRBV7-8, the J call TRBJ1-1; D is uncertain. V shed 1 base and J shed 7 bases, with 7 bases lying between them. Germline V gene sequence: CDR1 SGHVS, CDR2 FQNEAQ. The CDR3 is made up of 12 amino acids. DNA for the CDR3: TGTGCCAGCAGCTTAGTTCGGGGTGAAGCTTTCTTT. Protein: CASSLVRGEAFF. The entire variable domain, with the rest obtained from reference TRBV7-8 and TRBJ1-1, is as follows: GAGVSQSPRYKVAKRGQDVALRCDPISGHVSLFWYQQALGQGPEFLTYFQNEAQLDKSGLPSDRFFAERPEGSVSTLKIQRTQQEDSAVYLCASSLVRGEAFFGQGTRLTVV.

This rearrangement joins TRBV9 to TRBJ2-7, with 7 bases identical to TRBD2. The CDR3 length is 16 residues. The V segment lost 0 bases and the J segment 2 bases; nucleotides outside the gene matches: 8. CDR1 SGDLS and CDR2 YYNGEE come from the germline V gene. CDR3 bases: TGTGCCAGCAGCGTAGGGACGCAGCGGGACCCCTACGAGCAGTACTTC. It encodes CASSVGTQRDPYEQYF.

This clone was counted between two and nine times. The J gene is TRBJ2-7, the V gene TRBV10-3; 16 nucleotides agree with TRBD2. CDR1 is ENHRY and CDR2 is SYGVKD in the germline V gene. The CDR3 spans 14 residues. Trimming removed 9 bases from V and 6 bases from J; junction bases left unmatched: 5. For the CDR3, the DNA is TGTGCCATAGGGACTAGCGGGAGGGCCATCGAGCAGTACTTC. It translates to CAIGTSGRAIEQYF.

V and J are TRBV2 and TRBJ2-2, with D hard to call. This CDR3 is built from 15 residues. CDR1 is SNHLY and CDR2 is FYNNEI in the germline V gene. Between the trimmed V and J ends, which lost 4 bases and 1 base, there was a span of 10 bases. The CDR3 DNA follows: TGTGCCAGCAGTGGTACGGGTATGAACACCGGGGAGCTGTTTTTT. Translation gives CASSGTGMNTGELFF.

This clone was observed a few times. This rearrangement joins TRBV5-1 to TRBJ2-7; 8 bases line up with TRBD1. Germline CDR1 and CDR2: SGHRS and YFSETQ. The CDR3 covers 13 residues. The V segment lost 3 bases and the J segment 2 bases; nucleotides outside the gene matches: 1. The CDR3: CASSSQGAYEQYF. CDR3 sequence (DNA): TGCGCCAGCAGCTCACAGGGGGCCTACGAGCAGTACTTC.

The chain combines TRBV11-2 with TRBJ2-1, with TRBD2 matching 12 bases. The CDR3 length is 15 residues. J lost 7 bases, V lost 4 bases, and 5 bases had no gene match. Germline values: CDR1 SGHAT, CDR2 FQNNGV. CDR3 sequence (DNA): TGTGCCAGCAGCTCGTCCGGGACTAGCGGGAATGAGCAGTTCTTC. Its translation is CASSSSGTSGNEQFF.

CDR3: CASKGPLYYGYTF. The CDR3 nucleotides are TGTGCCAGCAAAGGCCCTCTCTATTATGGCTACACCTTC. This chain uses TRBV28 with TRBJ1-2; D is unclear. With 7 bases removed from V and 5 bases from J, the gap between germline ends came to 14 bases. The CDR3 has 13 residues. The germline V gene has CDR1 MDHEN and CDR2 SYDVKM.

The chain joins TRBV6-5 to TRBJ1-2, with a tentative D call TRBD1 (6 bases). The CDR3 loop spans 12 amino acids. Between the trimmed V and J ends, which lost 4 bases and 5 bases, there was a span of 8 bases. CDR1 MNHEY and CDR2 SVGAGI come from the germline V gene. Here the CDR3 reads CASSWTEYGYTF. The CDR3, as DNA: TGTGCCAGCAGTTGGACAGAATATGGCTACACCTTC.

V and J are TRBV19 and TRBJ2-1; 10 nucleotides line up with TRBD2. CDR1 and CDR2 from the germline V gene are LNHDA and SQIVND (reference sequence). V trimming: 5 bases; J trimming: 7 bases; junction bases outside the gene matches: 8. The CDR3 extends over 15 amino acids. Written as DNA, the CDR3 is TGTGCCAGTAGTCCTCCTAGCGGGAGTAGGAATGAGCAGTTCTTC. It specifies CASSPPSGSRNEQFF.

The CDR3 region has the DNA TGTGCCAGCAGCCAAGAATTGACAGGGGGTACTGAAGCTTTCTTT. Protein product: CASSQELTGGTEAFF. The gene calls are TRBV14 and TRBJ1-1, with 9 bases fitting TRBD1. The CDR3 runs to 15 residues. Germline lookup yields CDR1 SGHDN and CDR2 FVKESK. After removal of 0 bases from V and 5 bases from J, the junction contained 4 bases not matched to a gene. Full variable domain (outside the CDR3, taken from reference TRBV14 and TRBJ1-1): EAGVTQFPSHSVIEKGQTVTLRCDPISGHDNLYWYRRVMGKEIKFLLHFVKESKQDESGMPNNRFLAERTGGTYSTLKVQPAELEDSGVYFCASSQELTGGTEAFFGQGTRLTVV.

The gene calls are TRBV19 and TRBJ2-7, with D perhaps matching TRBD1 (7 bases). V lost 1 base and J lost 3, with 16 bases in between. Germline CDR1 LNHDA, CDR2 SQIVND (reference sequence). The CDR3 length is 16 residues. In DNA form, the CDR3 reads TGTGCCAGTAGTATAGGCTCTACAGGGGACTTCTACGAGCAGTACTTC. Encoded protein: CASSIGSTGDFYEQYF.